The T cell receptor (beta chain) described here comes from a study of T cell changes during pregnancy in multiple sclerosis. Germline V lookup: CDR1 SGHRS, CDR2 YFSETQ. Trimming stripped 0 bases from V and 4 bases from J, with 10 bases between. The CDR3 has 14 residues. Generated by immunoSEQ multiplex PCR, the TCRdb table keeps only in-frame clones and is missing some. The sample lists some 85,000 clones, 90% to 95% seen once, with about 1.2% in the top ten. The sequence was collected from a female donor with multiple sclerosis, enrolled in a pregnancy study. Sequenced material: peripheral blood, taken in the second trimester of pregnancy. The J gene is TRBJ1-2, the V gene TRBV5-1, with D unresolved. The CDR3 bases are TGCGCCAGCAGCTTGGAATTGAGTTCCTATGGCTACACCTTC. It is translated as CASSLELSSYGYTF.